These 14 T cell receptor beta chains were sequenced from one sample in a study of tumor-infiltrating lymphocytes in localized non-small cell lung cancer. Profiled with immunoSEQ multiplex PCR; TCRdb holds only in-frame clones, not every one. Of 11,000 to 15,000 clones listed, less than 75% are singletons. What was sequenced was uninvolved lung tissue not adjacent to the tumor. These receptors were taken from a human donor with non-small cell lung cancer.

The V call is TRBV29-1, the J call TRBJ2-1; no clear D. The CDR3 runs to 14 residues. V was pared by 4 bases and J by 9 bases, with 19 bases between. The germline V gene encodes CDR1 SQVTM and CDR2 ANQGSEA. CDR3 bases: TGCAGCGTTGCCGGTTCCAGTAGTAGGTCTGAGCAGTTCTTC. Protein: CSVAGSSSRSEQFF.

This clone is classed as medium-sized. The chain is built from TRBV11-2 and TRBJ1-2; no reliable D call. The CDR3 is 15 residues long. Trimming stripped 0 bases from V and 0 bases from J, with 8 bases between. Germline V lookup: CDR1 SGHAT, CDR2 FQNNGV. For the CDR3, the DNA is TGTGCCAGCAGCTTAGATTGGCATACTAACTATGGCTACACCTTC. Its translation: CASSLDWHTNYGYTF.

The chain has TRBV5-6 and TRBJ2-4, with a weak D call TRBD1 (5 bases). Trimming took off 1 base at V and 6 bases at J, with 11 bases between the two ends. Germline CDR1 reads SGHDT; CDR2 reads YYEEEE. The CDR3 is made up of 14 amino acids. Here the CDR3 reads CASSLRGSGNIQYF. The CDR3 DNA sequence: TGTGCCAGCAGCTTGAGGGGTAGTGGAAACATTCAGTACTTC.

The J gene is TRBJ2-2, the V gene TRBV19, with 8 nucleotides matching TRBD1. Germline V lookup: CDR1 LNHDA, CDR2 SQIVND (reference sequence). The V segment lost 4 bases and the J segment 7 bases; nucleotides outside the gene matches: 17. The CDR3 has 18 residues. The CDR3 coding sequence is TGTGCCAGTAGTACGCGGACAGGGATGCCGGGAACGAGCGGGGAGCTGTTTTTT. Translated: CASSTRTGMPGTSGELFF.

The chain links TRBV28 to TRBJ2-1; D is unresolved. CDR1 is MDHEN and CDR2 is SYDVKM in the germline V gene. V lost 4 bases and J 10 bases, leaving 8 bases between the germline ends. The CDR3 is made up of 11 amino acids. The CDR3 loop is CASSSFQEQFF. DNA for the CDR3: TGTGCCAGCAGTTCATTCCAGGAGCAGTTCTTC.

This CDR3 reads CASSLGLNYGYTF. CDR3 DNA: TGTGCCAGCAGCTTAGGGCTTAACTATGGCTACACCTTC. This chain connects TRBV7-2 to TRBJ1-2; D not certain. CDR3 length: 13 amino acids. Trimming left V 1 base short and J 1 base short, with 4 bases between. Germline loops: CDR1 SGHTA, CDR2 FQGNSA.

V usage is TRBV5-1 and J usage is TRBJ2-7; D uncertain. The ends were cut back, 3 bases at V and 3 bases at J, with 13 bases in the middle. The CDR3 extends over 14 amino acids. Per germline, CDR1 SGHRS and CDR2 YFSETQ. For the CDR3, the DNA is TGCGCCAGCAGCTCAATTGGCGCCAACTACGAGCAGTACTTC. Residues: CASSSIGANYEQYF.

In this sample, this clone turned up a few times. The chain has TRBV2 and TRBJ1-2, with D tentatively TRBD1 (5 bases). CDR1 SNHLY and CDR2 FYNNEI come from the germline V gene. There are 13 residues in the CDR3. The V gene lost 11 bases and the J gene lost 4 bases, with 17 bases spanning the gap. DNA of the CDR3: TGTGCCGCCTCTCTCCAGGGAAGCTATGGCTACACCTTC. Residues: CAASLQGSYGYTF.

The V and J genes are TRBV5-1 and TRBJ2-1; D call uncertain. The CDR3 is made up of 13 amino acids. Germline CDR1 is SGHRS and CDR2 is YFSETQ. The V gene lost 0 bases and the J gene lost 4 bases, with 5 bases spanning the gap. CDR3 amino acids: CASSLGAYNEQFF. The CDR3 region has the DNA TGCGCCAGCAGCTTGGGGGCGTACAATGAGCAGTTCTTC.

The V call is TRBV6-4, the J call TRBJ1-2; maybe TRBD1 (5 bases). V lost 2 bases, J lost 8 bases, and 9 bases lay in between. The germline V gene has CDR1 MRHNA and CDR2 SNTAGT. The length of the CDR3 is 12 residues. The CDR3 nucleotides are TGTGCCAGCAGTGACGGGGGTAGGGGCTACACCTTC. Translated, it gives CASSDGGRGYTF.

J is TRBJ1-5 and V is TRBV19; 7 nucleotides match TRBD1. Germline values: CDR1 LNHDA, CDR2 SQIVND (reference sequence). This CDR3 comprises 14 residues. The ends lost 3 bases at V and 5 bases at J; junction bases unmatched: 4. Written as DNA, the CDR3 is TGTGCCAGTAGTATTTTACAGGGGTATCAGCCCCAGCATTTT. Translated: CASSILQGYQPQHF.

The chain has TRBV10-3 and TRBJ2-7, with D uncertain. Germline V gene lookup returns CDR1 ENHRY and CDR2 SYGVKD. Trimming left V 3 bases short and J 0 bases short, with 9 bases between. The CDR3 loop spans 14 amino acids. The CDR3 sequence is CAISEVARSYEQYF. The CDR3 DNA is TGTGCCATCAGTGAAGTGGCGCGCTCCTACGAGCAGTACTTC.

The rearrangement joins TRBV7-2 to TRBJ2-1; tentative D call: TRBD2 (6 bases). CDR3 length equals 16 residues. Per the germline V gene, CDR1 is SGHTA and CDR2 is FQGNSA. Trimming pared 0 bases from V and 7 bases from J, leaving 16 bases between. The CDR3 reads CASSLAPKGGRNEQFF. DNA for the CDR3: TGTGCCAGCAGCTTAGCTCCCAAAGGAGGGCGGAATGAGCAGTTCTTC.

The chain is built from TRBV30 and TRBJ2-1; no firm D call. The CDR3 runs 14 residues. The ends were cut back, 7 bases at V and 9 bases at J, with 22 bases in the middle. Germline loops: CDR1 GTSNPN, CDR2 SVGIG (reference sequence). The CDR3 loop is CASHPPGRLSEQFF. Here the CDR3 DNA reads TGTGCCTCACACCCTCCAGGAAGGTTGAGTGAGCAGTTCTTC.